This entry is about one TCR beta chain. Its antigen remains unidentified. An end of the junction does not agree with germline; a read error may underlie this. TCRbeta libraries were built with three rounds of nested PCR, modified from ARM-PCR. TCRdb ran MiXCR on the multiplex PCR reads and lists one entry per CDR3 protein. The sample holds about 110,000 distinct CDR3 sequences, 60% to 70% seen once. The CDR3 contains 17 residues. The germline V gene has CDR1 MGHRA and CDR2 YSYEKL. This sample was taken from a study of tumor and adjacent non-tumor tissue in lung cancer. On the study more broadly: About 4.17 million productive TCRbeta reads were obtained per sample on average. Findings of the study overall: Tumor repertoires had a smaller top 100 clone share than normal lung.

No cell sorting was done before RNA was extracted from the tissue. Distant lung tissue was collected more than 3 cm away from the tumor edge. The sequence was obtained from a man in his fifties or sixties with non-small cell lung cancer. Sequencing was carried out using distant non-tumor lung tissue. The chain is built from TRBV4-1 and TRBJ2-5; 7 bases are a match to TRBD1. CDR3 protein: CTSSPTGSANPQETQYF. Written as DNA, the CDR3 is TGCACCAGCAGCCCGACAGGGTCAGCGAACCCCCAAGAGACACAGTACTTC.